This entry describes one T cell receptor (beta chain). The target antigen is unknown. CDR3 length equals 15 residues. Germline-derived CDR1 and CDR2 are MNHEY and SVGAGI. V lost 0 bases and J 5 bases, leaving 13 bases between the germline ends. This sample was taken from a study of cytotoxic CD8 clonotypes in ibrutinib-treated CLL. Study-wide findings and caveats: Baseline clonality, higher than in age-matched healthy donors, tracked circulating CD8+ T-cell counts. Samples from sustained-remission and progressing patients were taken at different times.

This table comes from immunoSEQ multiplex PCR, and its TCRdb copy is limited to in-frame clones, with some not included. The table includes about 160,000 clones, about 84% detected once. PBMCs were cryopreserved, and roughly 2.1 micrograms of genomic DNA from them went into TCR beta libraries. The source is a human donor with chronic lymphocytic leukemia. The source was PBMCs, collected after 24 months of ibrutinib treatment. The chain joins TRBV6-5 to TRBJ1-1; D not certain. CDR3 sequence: CASSYSREGETEAFF. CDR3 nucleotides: TGTGCCAGCAGTTACTCCCGGGAGGGAGAAACTGAAGCTTTCTTT.